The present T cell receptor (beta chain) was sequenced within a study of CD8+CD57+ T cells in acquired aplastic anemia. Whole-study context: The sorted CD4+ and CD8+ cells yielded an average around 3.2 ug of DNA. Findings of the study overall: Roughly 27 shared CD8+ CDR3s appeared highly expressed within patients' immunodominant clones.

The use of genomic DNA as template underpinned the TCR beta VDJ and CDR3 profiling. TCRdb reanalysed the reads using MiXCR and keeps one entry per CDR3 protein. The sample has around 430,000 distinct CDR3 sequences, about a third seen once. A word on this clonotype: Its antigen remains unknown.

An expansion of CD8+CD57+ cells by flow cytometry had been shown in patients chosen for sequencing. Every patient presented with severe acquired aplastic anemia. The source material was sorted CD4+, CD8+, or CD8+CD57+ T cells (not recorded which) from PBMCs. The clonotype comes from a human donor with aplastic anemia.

CDR3 in DNA: TGCAGCGTTGGGGGACAGGGTGGACGAGCTTTCTTT. It yields the protein CSVGGQGGRAFF. The rearrangement links TRBV29-1 to TRBJ1-1, with 9 bases aligning to TRBD1. The trim removed 4 bases at V and 10 bases at J, leaving 7 bases unmatched. The germline CDR1 and CDR2 sequences are SQVTM and ANQGSEA. This CDR3 is built from 12 residues.